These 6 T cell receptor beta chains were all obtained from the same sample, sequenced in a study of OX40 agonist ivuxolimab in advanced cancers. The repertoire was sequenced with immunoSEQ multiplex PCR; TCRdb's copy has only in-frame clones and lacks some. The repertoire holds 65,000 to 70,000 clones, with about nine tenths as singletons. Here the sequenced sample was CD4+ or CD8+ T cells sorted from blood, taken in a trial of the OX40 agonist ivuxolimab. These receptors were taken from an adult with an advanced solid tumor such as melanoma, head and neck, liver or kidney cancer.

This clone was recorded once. CDR3 nucleotides: TGCAGCGTTGCAGGGAATGCAAACACCGGGGAGCTGTTTTTT. Its protein product is CSVAGNANTGELFF. This sequence joins TRBV29-1 and TRBJ2-2; D is perhaps TRBD1 (5 bases). Between the trimmed V and J ends, which lost 4 bases and 2 bases, there was a span of 11 bases. This CDR3 contains 14 residues. Germline lookup yields CDR1 SQVTM and CDR2 ANQGSEA.

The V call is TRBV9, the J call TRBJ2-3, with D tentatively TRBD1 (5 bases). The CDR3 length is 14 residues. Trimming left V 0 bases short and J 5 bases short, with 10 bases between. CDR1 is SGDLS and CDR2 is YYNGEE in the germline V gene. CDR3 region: CASSVEVGRDTQYF. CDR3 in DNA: TGTGCCAGCAGCGTAGAAGTGGGGCGAGATACGCAGTATTTT.

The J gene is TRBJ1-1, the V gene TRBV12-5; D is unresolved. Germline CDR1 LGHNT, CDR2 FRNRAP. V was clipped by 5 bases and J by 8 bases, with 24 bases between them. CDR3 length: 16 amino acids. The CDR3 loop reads CASGTGKNVLWEEAFF. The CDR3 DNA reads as TGTGCTAGTGGTACCGGGAAGAATGTACTTTGGGAGGAAGCTTTCTTT. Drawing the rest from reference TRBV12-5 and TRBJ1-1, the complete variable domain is DARVTQTPRHKVTEMGQEVTMRCQPILGHNTVFWYRQTMMQGLELLAYFRNRAPLDDSGMPKDRFSAEMPDATLATLKIQPSEPRDSAVYFCASGTGKNVLWEEAFFGQGTRLTVV.

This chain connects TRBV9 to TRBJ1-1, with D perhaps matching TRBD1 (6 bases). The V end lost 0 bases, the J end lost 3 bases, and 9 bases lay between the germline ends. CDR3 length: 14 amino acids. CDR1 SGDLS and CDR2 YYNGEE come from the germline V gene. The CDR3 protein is CASSVGTGHTEAFF. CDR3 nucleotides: TGTGCCAGCAGCGTAGGAACAGGGCACACTGAAGCTTTCTTT.

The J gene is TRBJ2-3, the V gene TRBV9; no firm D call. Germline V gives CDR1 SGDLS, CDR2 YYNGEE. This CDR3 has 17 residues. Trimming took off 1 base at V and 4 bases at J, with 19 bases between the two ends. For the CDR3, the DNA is TGTGCCAGCAGCGTAAGCTCCGCTATGGGTCTCGCAGATACGCAGTATTTT. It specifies CASSVSSAMGLADTQYF.

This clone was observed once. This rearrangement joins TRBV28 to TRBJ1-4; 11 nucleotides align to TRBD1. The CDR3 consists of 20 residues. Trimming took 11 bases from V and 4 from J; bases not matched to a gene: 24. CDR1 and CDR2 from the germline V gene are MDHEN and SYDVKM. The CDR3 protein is CAPVGTGGTGPLGFNEKLFF. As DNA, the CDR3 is TGTGCCCCAGTCGGGACAGGGGGTACGGGGCCGTTGGGCTTTAATGAAAAACTGTTTTTT.